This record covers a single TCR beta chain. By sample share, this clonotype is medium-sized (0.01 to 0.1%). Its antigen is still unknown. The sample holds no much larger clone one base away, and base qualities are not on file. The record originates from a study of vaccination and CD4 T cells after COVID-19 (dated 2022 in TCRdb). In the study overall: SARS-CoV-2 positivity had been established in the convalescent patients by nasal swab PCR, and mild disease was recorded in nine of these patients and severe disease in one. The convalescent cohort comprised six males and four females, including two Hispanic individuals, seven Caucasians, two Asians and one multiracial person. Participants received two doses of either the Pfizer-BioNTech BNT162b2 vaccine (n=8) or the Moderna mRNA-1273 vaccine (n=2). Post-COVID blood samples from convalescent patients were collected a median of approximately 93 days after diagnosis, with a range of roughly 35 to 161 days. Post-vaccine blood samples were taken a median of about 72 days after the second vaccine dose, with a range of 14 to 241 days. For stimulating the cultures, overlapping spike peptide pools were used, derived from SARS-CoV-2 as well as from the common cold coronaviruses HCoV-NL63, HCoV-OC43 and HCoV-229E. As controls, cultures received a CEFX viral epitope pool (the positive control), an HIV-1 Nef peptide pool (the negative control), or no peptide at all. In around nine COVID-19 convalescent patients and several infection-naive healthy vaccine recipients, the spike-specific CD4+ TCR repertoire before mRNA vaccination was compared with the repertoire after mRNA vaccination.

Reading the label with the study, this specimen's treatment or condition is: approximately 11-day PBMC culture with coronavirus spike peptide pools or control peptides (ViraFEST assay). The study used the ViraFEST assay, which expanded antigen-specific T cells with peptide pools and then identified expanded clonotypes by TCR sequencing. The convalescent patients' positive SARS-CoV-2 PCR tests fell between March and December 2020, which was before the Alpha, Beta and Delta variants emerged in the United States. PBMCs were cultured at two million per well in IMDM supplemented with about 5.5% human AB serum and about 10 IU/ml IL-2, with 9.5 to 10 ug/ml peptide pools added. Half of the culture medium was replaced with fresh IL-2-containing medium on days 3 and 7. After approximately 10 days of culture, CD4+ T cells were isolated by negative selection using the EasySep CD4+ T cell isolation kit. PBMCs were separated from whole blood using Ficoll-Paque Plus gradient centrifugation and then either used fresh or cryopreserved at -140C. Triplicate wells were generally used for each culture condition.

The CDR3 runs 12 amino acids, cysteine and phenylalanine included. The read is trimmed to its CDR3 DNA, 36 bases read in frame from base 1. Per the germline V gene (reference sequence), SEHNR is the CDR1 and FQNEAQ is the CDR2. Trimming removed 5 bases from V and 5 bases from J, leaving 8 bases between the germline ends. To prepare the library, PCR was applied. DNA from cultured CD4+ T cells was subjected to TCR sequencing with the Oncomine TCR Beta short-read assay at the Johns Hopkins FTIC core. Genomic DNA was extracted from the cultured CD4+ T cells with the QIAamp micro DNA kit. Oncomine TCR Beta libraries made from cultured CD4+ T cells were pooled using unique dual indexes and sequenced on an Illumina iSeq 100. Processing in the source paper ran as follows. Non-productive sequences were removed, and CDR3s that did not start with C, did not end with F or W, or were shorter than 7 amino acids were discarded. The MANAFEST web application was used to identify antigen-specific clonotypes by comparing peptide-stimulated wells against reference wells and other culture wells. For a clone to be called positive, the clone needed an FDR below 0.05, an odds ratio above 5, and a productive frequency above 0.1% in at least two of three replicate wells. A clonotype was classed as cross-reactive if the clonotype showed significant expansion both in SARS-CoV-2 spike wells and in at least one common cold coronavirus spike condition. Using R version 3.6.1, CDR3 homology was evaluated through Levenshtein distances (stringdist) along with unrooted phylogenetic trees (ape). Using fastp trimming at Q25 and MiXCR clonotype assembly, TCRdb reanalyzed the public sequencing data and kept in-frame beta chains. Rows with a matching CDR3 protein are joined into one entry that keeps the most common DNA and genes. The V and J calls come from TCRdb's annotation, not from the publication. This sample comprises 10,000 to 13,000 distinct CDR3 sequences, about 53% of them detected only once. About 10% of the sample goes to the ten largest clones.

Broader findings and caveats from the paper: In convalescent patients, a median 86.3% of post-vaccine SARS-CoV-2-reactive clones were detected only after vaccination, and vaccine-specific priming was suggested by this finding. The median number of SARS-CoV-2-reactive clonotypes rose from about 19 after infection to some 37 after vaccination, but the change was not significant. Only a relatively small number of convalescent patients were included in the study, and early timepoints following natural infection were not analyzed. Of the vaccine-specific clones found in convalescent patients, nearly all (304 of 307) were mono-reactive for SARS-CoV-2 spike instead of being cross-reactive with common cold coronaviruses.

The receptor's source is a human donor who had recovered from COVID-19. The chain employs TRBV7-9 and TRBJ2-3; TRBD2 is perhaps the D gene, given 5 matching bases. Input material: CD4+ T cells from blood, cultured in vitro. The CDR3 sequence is CASSQREDTQYF. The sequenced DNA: TGTGCCAGCAGCCAACGGGAAGATACGCAGTATTTT.